This is a list of T cell receptor beta chains from one sample in a study of blood T cell repertoires in COVID-19. Only in-frame clones appear in the TCRdb table, and some are missing; sequencing was by immunoSEQ multiplex PCR. The sample yields more than 80,000 clones, about 79% seen once. Sequencing was done on a sample of peripheral blood. The source is a man older than 75 with COVID-19, enrolled during active disease. The CDR3 runs from the conserved cysteine through the conserved F or W. Fields, in order: clone size, J gene, V gene, D gene, CDR3 protein, CDR3 DNA. A D gene is named only where the DNA matches it firmly. Clone size, where shown, is once, few, many, or a class for clones that have expanded.

- TRBJ2-2 TRBV9 - CASSVGGSGTGELFF TGTGCCAGCAGCGTAGGAGGTAGCGGTACCGGGGAGCTGTTTTTT
once TRBJ2-7 TRBV29-1 TRBD2 CSVSGLAGYEQYF TGCAGCGTTAGTGGACTAGCGGGATACGAGCAGTACTTC
once TRBJ2-1 TRBV3-1/TRBV3-2 TRBD2 CASSGTSGRWSEQFF TGTGCCAGCAGCGGGACTAGCGGGAGGTGGAGTGAGCAGTTCTTC
- TRBJ2-7 TRBV5-1 - CASSAGTLSSYEQYF TGCGCCAGCAGCGCCGGGACACTAAGCTCCTACGAGCAGTACTTC
- TRBJ2-6 TRBV6-2/TRBV6-3 TRBD2 CASSYPGGGAGANVLTF TGTGCCAGCAGTTACCCGGGGGGGGGCGCTGGGGCCAACGTCCTGACTTTC
once TRBJ1-3 TRBV2 - CASTLGKRAGNTIYF TGTGCCAGCACCTTAGGGAAGAGGGCCGGAAACACCATATATTTT
- TRBJ1-6 TRBV28 - CASSLGPYYNSPLHF TGTGCCAGCAGTTTAGGGCCATACTATAATTCACCCCTCCACTTT
- TRBJ2-2 TRBV11-3 TRBD2 CASSFTSGTGELFF TGTGCCAGCAGCTTTACTAGCGGGACCGGGGAGCTGTTTTTT
- TRBJ2-3 TRBV28 TRBD2 CASSFRTSGSTDTQYF TGTGCCAGCAGTTTTCGCACTAGCGGGAGCACAGATACGCAGTATTTT
- TRBJ2-3 TRBV19 - CASSKPGDTQYF TGTGCCAGTAGTAAACCCGGAGATACGCAGTATTTT
- TRBJ2-7 TRBV28 TRBD2 CASSLGLAVSYEQYF TGTGCCAGCAGCTTGGGACTAGCGGTCTCCTACGAGCAGTACTTC
- TRBJ1-1 TRBV18 - CASSLRQDTEAFF TGTGCCAGCTCATTGCGACAGGACACTGAAGCTTTCTTT
- TRBJ1-6 TRBV7-8 TRBD1 CASSLVDRAVNSPLHF TGTGCCAGCAGCCTCGTCGACAGGGCAGTTAATTCACCCCTCCACTTT
- TRBJ2-1 TRBV21-1 - CASSKEEDNEQFF TGTGCCAGCAGCAAAGAGGAGGACAATGAGCAGTTCTTC
once TRBJ2-3 TRBV24-1 - CATSDSRYLGDTQYF TGTGCCACCAGTGATTCCCGGTATCTCGGGGATACGCAGTATTTT
- TRBJ1-4 TRBV19 TRBD1 CASNSGQINEKLFF TGTGCCAGTAATTCGGGACAGATTAATGAAAAACTGTTTTTT
few TRBJ1-6 TRBV5-1 TRBD1 CASSAKGAHNSPLHF TGCGCCAGCAGCGCCAAGGGGGCCCATAATTCACCCCTCCACTTT
- TRBJ2-7 TRBV27 TRBD2 CASSLRTSGSYEQYF TGTGCCAGCAGTTTGCGGACTAGCGGTTCCTACGAGCAGTACTTC
few TRBJ1-4 TRBV20-1 - CSASRGGTNEKLFF TGCAGTGCTAGTAGGGGGGGAACTAATGAAAAACTGTTTTTT
- TRBJ1-2 TRBV9 TRBD1 CASSGQGWGGYTF TGTGCCAGCAGCGGACAGGGGTGGGGTGGCTACACCTTC
- TRBJ1-4 TRBV14 - CASSQDYGESNEKLFF TGTGCCAGCAGCCAAGATTACGGGGAAAGTAATGAAAAACTGTTTTTT
- TRBJ2-3 TRBV27 - CASSLTVRGSTDTQYF TGTGCCAGCAGTCTAACAGTCAGGGGAAGCACAGATACGCAGTATTTT
once TRBJ2-1 TRBV28 TRBD2 CATSGPAEQFF TGTGCCACTAGCGGGCCCGCGGAGCAGTTCTTC
- TRBJ1-2 TRBV28 TRBD1 CASSLTTGGTYGYTF TGTGCCAGCAGTTTAACCACAGGGGGGACCTATGGCTACACCTTC
once TRBJ1-5 TRBV28 TRBD1 CASSRTGFSQPQHF TGTGCCAGCAGTAGGACAGGTTTTAGTCAGCCCCAGCATTTT
- TRBJ2-6 TRBV6-6 - CASSARDSGANVLTF TGTGCCAGCAGCGCTCGGGACTCTGGGGCCAACGTCCTGACTTTC
- TRBJ1-1 TRBV19 TRBD1 CASSIRGTEPNSEAFF TGTGCCAGTAGTATAAGGGGGACAGAACCTAACTCTGAAGCTTTCTTT
few TRBJ1-6 TRBV10-3 - CAISEGDNSPLHF TGTGCCATCAGTGAAGGGGATAATTCACCCCTCCACTTT
- TRBJ2-4 TRBV29-1 TRBD2 CSVLAGGGAKNIQYF TGCAGCGTGTTGGCGGGAGGCGGAGCCAAAAACATTCAGTACTTC
- TRBJ1-5 TRBV24-1 - CATIFSAPQHF TGTGCCACCATTTTCAGCGCGCCCCAGCATTTT
- TRBJ2-3 TRBV6-2/TRBV6-3 - CASSPRGIPDTQYF TGTGCCAGCAGCCCCCGAGGAATCCCAGATACGCAGTATTTT
- TRBJ2-2 TRBV7-3 - CASSLGGPLGGELFF TGTGCCTCAAGCTTAGGCGGCCCCCTTGGAGGGGAGCTGTTTTTT
- TRBJ1-1 TRBV7-3 - CASSRTVNTEAFF TGTGCCAGCAGCCGTACAGTGAACACTGAAGCTTTCTTT
- TRBJ1-2 TRBV5-4 TRBD1 CASSSGTGDGYTF TGTGCCAGCAGCTCCGGGACAGGGGATGGCTACACCTTC
- TRBJ1-2 TRBV28 - CASRGRPRGSFGGYTF TGTGCCAGCAGGGGTCGGCCCAGAGGGTCCTTCGGGGGCTACACCTTC
- TRBJ2-7 TRBV28 - CASTPEIAANEQYF TGTGCCAGCACCCCCGAGATAGCGGCTAACGAGCAGTACTTC
once TRBJ1-4 TRBV19 - CASSAYRVGGEKLFF TGTGCCAGTAGTGCCTACAGGGTCGGGGGGGAAAAACTGTTTTTT
- TRBJ1-4 TRBV28 - CASSSLGGGVLNEKLFF TGTGCCAGCAGTTCCCTCGGTGGAGGAGTCCTTAATGAAAAACTGTTTTTT